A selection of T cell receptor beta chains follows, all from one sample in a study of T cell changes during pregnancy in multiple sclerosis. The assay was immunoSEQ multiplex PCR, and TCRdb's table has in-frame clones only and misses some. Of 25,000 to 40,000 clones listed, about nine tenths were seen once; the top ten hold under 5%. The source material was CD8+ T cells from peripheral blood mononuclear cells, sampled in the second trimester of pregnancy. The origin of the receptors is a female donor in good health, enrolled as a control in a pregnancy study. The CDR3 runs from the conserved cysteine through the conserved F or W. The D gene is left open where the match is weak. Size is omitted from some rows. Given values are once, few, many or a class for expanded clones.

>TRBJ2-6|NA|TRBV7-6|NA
CASSETVGGGANVLTF
TGTGCCAGCAGCGAAACCGTGGGAGGTGGGGCCAACGTCCTGACTTTC
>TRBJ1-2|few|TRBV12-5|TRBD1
CASGTGIHGYTF
TGTGCTAGTGGGACAGGGATCCATGGCTACACCTTC
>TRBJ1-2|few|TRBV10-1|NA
CASRGTNYGYTF
TGCGCCAGCAGGGGGACAAACTATGGCTACACCTTC
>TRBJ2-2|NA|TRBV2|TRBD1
CASSAGDRGRYGELFF
TGTGCCAGCAGTGCGGGGGACAGGGGGCGATACGGGGAGCTGTTTTTT
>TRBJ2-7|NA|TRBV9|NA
CASSPGGDVGEQYF
TGTGCCAGCAGCCCCGGGGGTGACGTGGGGGAGCAGTACTTC
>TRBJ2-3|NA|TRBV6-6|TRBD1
CASRDHRGSTDTQYF
TGTGCCAGCAGGGATCACAGGGGAAGCACAGATACGCAGTATTTT
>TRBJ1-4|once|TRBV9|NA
CASSVRSMDPGTNEKLFF
TGTGCCAGCAGCGTGAGAAGCATGGACCCAGGGACTAATGAAAAACTGTTTTTT
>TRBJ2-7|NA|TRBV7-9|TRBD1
CASSLVGGTGNYEQYF
TGTGCCAGCAGCTTAGTCGGCGGGACAGGTAACTACGAGCAGTACTTC
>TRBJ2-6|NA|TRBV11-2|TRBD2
CASSLEGLAGSSGANVLTF
TGTGCCAGCAGCTTAGAAGGACTAGCGGGGAGCTCTGGGGCCAACGTCCTGACTTTC
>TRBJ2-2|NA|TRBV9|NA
CASSVLSGTGELFF
TGTGCCAGCAGCGTACTCTCAGGGACCGGGGAGCTGTTTTTT
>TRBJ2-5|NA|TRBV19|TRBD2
CASSTRGYQETQYF
TGTGCCAGTAGTACGCGGGGGTACCAAGAGACCCAGTACTTC
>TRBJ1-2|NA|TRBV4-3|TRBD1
CASSYTGQDYNYGYTF
TGCGCCAGCAGCTACACGGGACAGGACTATAACTATGGCTACACCTTC
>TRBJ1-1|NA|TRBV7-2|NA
CASSSFTEENTEAFF
TGTGCCAGCAGCTCCTTCACTGAGGAGAACACTGAAGCTTTCTTT
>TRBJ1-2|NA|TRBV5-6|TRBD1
CASSFSGGTRYGYTF
TGTGCCAGCAGTTTCTCAGGGGGTACCCGCTATGGCTACACCTTC
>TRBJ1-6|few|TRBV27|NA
CASSFDSNSPLHF
TGTGCCAGCAGTTTCGACTCGAATTCACCCCTCCACTTT
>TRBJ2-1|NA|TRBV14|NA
CASSRSPGNEQFF
TGTGCCAGCAGCCGGTCACCAGGGAATGAGCAGTTCTTC
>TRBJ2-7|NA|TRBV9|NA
CASSTTSSYEQYF
TGTGCCAGCAGCACGACTAGTTCTTACGAGCAGTACTTC
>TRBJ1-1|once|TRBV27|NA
CASSQSRSTEAFF
TGTGCCAGCAGTCAAAGCCGTAGCACTGAAGCTTTCTTT
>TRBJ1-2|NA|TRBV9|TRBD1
CASSVEGAGYGYTF
TGTGCCAGCAGCGTAGAGGGGGCGGGCTATGGCTACACCTTC
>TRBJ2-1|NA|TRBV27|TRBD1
CASSGETGQRYNEQFF
TGTGCCAGCAGTGGGGAGACAGGGCAAAGGTACAATGAGCAGTTCTTC
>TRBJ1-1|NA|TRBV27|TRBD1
CASTAGGTEAFF
TGTGCCAGTACTGCAGGGGGCACTGAAGCTTTCTTT
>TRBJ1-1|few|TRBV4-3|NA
CASGSNTEAFF
TGCGCCAGCGGCTCTAACACTGAAGCTTTCTTT
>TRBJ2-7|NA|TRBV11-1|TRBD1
CASSMQGQTYEQYF
TGTGCCAGCAGCATGCAGGGACAGACCTACGAGCAGTACTTC
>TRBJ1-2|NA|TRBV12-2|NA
CASRLGGSKYYGYTF
TGTGCAAGTCGCTTAGGCGGCAGTAAATACTATGGCTACACCTTC
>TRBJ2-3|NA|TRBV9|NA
CASSVVSTDTQYF
TGTGCCAGCAGCGTAGTCTCCACAGATACGCAGTATTTT
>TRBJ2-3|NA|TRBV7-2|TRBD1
CASSSPGTGFTDTQYF
TGTGCCAGCAGCTCCCCAGGGACAGGATTTACAGATACGCAGTATTTT
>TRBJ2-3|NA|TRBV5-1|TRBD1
CASSLAVGGLSTDTQYF
TGCGCCAGCAGCTTGGCCGTAGGGGGCTTAAGCACAGATACGCAGTATTTT
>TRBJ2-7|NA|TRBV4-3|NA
CASSQEGPGGTRADEQYF
TGCGCCAGCAGCCAAGAGGGCCCAGGGGGGACAAGAGCGGACGAGCAGTACTTC
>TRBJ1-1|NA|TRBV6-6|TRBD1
CAIGTGGTEAFF
TGTGCCATCGGGACAGGGGGCACTGAAGCTTTCTTT
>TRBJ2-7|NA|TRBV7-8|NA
CASRSTGTPYEQYF
TGTGCCAGCAGATCAACCGGGACTCCCTACGAGCAGTACTTC
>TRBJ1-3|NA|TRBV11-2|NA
CASSRTVGHSGNTIYF
TGTGCCAGCAGCCGAACCGTGGGCCACTCTGGAAACACCATATATTTT
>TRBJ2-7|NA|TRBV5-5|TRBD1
CASSFASDRAAYEQYF
TGTGCCAGCAGCTTCGCTTCGGACAGGGCTGCCTACGAGCAGTACTTC
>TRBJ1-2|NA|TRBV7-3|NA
CASSQGGNYGYTF
TGTGCCAGCAGCCAAGGGGGTAACTATGGCTACACCTTC
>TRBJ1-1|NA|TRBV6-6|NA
CASKGTEAFF
TGTGCCAGCAAGGGGACTGAAGCTTTCTTT
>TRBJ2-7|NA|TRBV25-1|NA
CASSEGRGLAYEQYF
TGTGCCAGCAGTGAAGGACGGGGGTTGGCCTACGAGCAGTACTTC
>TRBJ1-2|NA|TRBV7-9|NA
CASSQEAPGADYGYTF
TGTGCCAGCAGCCAAGAGGCCCCAGGGGCAGACTATGGCTACACCTTC